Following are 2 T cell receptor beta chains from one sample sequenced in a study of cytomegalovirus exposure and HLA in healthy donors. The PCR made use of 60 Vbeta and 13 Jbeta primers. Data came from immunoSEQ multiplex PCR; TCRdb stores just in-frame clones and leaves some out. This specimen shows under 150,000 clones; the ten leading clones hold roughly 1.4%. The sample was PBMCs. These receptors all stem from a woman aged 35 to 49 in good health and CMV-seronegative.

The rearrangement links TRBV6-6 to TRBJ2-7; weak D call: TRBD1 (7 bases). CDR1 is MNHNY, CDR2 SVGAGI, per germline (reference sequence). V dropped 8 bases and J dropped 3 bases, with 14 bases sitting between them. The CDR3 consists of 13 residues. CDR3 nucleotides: TGTGCCAGCGGCGGCGGGGACAGCTACGAGCAGTACTTC. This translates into CASGGGDSYEQYF.

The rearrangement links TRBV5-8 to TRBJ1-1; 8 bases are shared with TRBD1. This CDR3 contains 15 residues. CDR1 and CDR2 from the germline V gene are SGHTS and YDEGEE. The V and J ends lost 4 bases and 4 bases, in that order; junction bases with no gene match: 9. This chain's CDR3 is CASSLTGAGVTEAFF. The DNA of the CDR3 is TGTGCCAGCAGCCTGACAGGGGCGGGGGTCACTGAAGCTTTCTTT.